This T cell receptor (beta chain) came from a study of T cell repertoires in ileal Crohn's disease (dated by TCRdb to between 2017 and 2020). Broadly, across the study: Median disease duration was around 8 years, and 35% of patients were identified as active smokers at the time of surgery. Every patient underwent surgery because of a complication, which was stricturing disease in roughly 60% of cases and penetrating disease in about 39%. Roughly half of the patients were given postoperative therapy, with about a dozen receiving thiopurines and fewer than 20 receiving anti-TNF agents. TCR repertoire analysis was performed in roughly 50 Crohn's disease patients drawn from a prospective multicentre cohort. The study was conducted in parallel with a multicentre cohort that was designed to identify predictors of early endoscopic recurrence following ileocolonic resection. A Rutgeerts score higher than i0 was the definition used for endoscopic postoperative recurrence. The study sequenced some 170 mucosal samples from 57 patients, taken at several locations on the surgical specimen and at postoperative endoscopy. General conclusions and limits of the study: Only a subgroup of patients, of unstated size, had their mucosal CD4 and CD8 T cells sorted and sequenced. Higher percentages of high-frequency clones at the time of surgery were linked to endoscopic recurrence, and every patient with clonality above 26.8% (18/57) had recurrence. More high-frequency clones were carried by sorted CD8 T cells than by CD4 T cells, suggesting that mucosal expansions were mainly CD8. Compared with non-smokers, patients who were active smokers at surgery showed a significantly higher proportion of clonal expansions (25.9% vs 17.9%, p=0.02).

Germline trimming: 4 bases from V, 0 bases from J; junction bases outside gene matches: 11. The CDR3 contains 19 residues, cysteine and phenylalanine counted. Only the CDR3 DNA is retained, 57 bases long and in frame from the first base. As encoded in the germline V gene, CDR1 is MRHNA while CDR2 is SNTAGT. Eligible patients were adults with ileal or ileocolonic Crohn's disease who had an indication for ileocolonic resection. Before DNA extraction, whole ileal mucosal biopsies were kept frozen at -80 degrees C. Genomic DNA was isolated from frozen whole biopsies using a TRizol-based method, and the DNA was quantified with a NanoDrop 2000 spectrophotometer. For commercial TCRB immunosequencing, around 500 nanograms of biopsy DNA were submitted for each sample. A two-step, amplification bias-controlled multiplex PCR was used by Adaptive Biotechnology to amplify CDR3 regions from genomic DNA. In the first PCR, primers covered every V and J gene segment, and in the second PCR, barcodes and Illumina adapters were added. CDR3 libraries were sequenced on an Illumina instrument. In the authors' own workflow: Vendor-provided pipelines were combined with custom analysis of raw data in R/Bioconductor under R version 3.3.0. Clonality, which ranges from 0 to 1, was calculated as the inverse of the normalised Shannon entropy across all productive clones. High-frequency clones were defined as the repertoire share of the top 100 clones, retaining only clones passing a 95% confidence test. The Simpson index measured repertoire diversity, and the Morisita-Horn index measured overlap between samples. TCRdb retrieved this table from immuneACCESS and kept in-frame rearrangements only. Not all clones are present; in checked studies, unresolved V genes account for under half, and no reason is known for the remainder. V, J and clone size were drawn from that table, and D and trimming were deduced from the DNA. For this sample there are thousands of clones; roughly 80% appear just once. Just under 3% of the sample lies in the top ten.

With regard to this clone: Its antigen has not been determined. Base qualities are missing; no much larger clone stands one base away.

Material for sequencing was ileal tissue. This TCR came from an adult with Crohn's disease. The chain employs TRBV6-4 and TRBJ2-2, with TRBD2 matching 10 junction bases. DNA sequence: TGTGCCAGCAGTGCCCGACTAGCGGGCCTCGGGGCGAACACCGGGGAGCTGTTTTTT. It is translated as CASSARLAGLGANTGELFF.